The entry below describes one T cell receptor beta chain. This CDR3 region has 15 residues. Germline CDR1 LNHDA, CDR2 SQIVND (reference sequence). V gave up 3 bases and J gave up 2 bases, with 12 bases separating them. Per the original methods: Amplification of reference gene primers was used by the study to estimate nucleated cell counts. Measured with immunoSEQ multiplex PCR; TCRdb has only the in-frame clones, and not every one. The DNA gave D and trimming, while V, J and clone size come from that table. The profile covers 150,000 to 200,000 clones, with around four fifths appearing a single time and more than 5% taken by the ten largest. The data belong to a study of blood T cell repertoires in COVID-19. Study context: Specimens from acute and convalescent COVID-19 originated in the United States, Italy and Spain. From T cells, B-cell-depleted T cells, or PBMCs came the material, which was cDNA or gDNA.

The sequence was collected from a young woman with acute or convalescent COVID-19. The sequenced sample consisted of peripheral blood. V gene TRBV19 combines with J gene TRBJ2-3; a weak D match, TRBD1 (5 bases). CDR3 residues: CASSILGVATDTQYF. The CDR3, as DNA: TGTGCCAGTAGTATTTTAGGGGTGGCCACAGATACGCAGTATTTT.